This TCR beta chain was captured by sequencing in a study of blood T cell repertoires in COVID-19. Whole-study context: Acute and convalescent COVID-19 specimens originated in the United States, Italy and Spain. In each case, the material was cDNA or gDNA derived from T cells, B-cell-depleted T cells, or PBMCs.

Profiled with immunoSEQ multiplex PCR; TCRdb holds only in-frame clones, not every one. There are some 100,000 clones in the sample; 80% occur only once, and 9% to 13% lies in the top ten. The length of the CDR3 is 15 residues. Per the germline V gene, CDR1 is LNHDA and CDR2 is SQIVND (reference sequence). After removal of 3 bases from V and 5 bases from J, the junction contained 7 bases not matched to a gene. This receptor was obtained from a woman aged 70 to 79 with acute or convalescent COVID-19. The sequenced material came from peripheral blood. V and J are TRBV19 and TRBJ2-1, with 7 bases identical to TRBD2. In nucleotides, the CDR3 is TGTGCCAGTAGTATTTTGGCGGGGGAAGACAATGAGCAGTTCTTC. Translated, it gives CASSILAGEDNEQFF.